Given below is one TCR beta chain in context. Antigen unknown. The whole isolated RNA underwent reverse transcription, so sequencing captured expressed TCRB transcripts. The data were produced by immunoSEQ multiplex PCR, yet TCRdb's version contains in-frame clones alone and is incomplete. The table records 450,000 to 550,000 clones, 25% to 35% of them present only once. The data were taken from a study of beta chain features in type 1 diabetes. Study-wide findings and caveats: Insertions were fewer and deletions more numerous at VDJ junctions in type 1 diabetes patients. In the patient group, naive, central memory and Treg TCRB repertoires seemed more alike than in the healthy donor group.

This CDR3 region has 14 residues. Unmatched junction bases numbered 8, after V lost 2 bases and J lost 5 bases. Per germline, CDR1 SQVTM and CDR2 ANQGSEA. Cell sorting via CD45RO/CCR7/CD25/CD127/CD95/CD27 was performed to obtain CD4+ naive, central memory, regulatory and stem cell-like memory cells. Sequencing was done on a sample of naive CD4+ T cells from blood. V and J are TRBV29-1 and TRBJ2-7, with 8 bases lining up with TRBD1. This TCR was recovered from a man aged 18 to 29 in good health. This CDR3 is CSVEMWTGKNEQYF. CDR3 bases: TGCAGCGTTGAAATGTGGACAGGGAAAAACGAGCAGTACTTC.